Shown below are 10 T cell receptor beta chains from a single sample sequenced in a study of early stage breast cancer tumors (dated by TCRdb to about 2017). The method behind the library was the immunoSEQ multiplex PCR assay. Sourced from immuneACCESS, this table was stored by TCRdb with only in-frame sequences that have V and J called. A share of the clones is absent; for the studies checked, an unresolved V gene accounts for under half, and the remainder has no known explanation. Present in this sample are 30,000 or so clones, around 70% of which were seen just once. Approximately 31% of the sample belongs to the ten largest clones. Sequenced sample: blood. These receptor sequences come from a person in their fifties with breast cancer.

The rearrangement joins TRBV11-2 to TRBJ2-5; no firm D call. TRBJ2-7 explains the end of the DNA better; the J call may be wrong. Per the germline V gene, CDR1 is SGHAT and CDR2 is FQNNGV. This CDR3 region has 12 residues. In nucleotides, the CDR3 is TGTGCCAGCAGCGGATTATCCTACGAGCAGTACTTC. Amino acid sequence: CASSGLSYEQYF.

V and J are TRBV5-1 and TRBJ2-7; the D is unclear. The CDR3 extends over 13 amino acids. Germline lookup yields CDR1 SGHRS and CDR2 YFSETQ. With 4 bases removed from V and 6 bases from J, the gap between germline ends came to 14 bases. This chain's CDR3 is CASSRTTWGEQYF. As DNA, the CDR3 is TGCGCCAGCAGCCGAACGACCTGGGGCGAGCAGTACTTC.

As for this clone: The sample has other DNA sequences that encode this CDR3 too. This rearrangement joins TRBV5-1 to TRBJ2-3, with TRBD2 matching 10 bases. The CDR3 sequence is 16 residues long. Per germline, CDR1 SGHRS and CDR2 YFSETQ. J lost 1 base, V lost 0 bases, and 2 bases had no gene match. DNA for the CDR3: TGCGCCAGCAGCTTGGGGGGGACTAGCGGCACAGATACGCAGTATTTT. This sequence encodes CASSLGGTSGTDTQYF.

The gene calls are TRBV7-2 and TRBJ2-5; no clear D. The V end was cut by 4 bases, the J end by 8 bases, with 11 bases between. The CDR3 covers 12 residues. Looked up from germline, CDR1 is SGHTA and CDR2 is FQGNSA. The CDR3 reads CASSSPVGTQYF. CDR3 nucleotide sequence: TGTGCCAGCAGCTCCCCCGTCGGTACCCAGTACTTC. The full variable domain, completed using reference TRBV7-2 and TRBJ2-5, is GAGVSQSPSNKVTEKGKDVELRCDPISGHTALYWYRQSLGQGLEFLIYFQGNSAPDKSGLPSDRFSAERTGGSVSTLTIQRTQQEDSAVYLCASSSPVGTQYFGPGTRLLVL.

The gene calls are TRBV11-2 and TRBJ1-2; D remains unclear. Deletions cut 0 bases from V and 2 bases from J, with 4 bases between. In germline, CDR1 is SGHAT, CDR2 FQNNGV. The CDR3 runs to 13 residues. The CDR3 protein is CASSLEGNYGYTF. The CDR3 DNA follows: TGTGCCAGCAGCTTAGAAGGGAACTATGGCTACACCTTC. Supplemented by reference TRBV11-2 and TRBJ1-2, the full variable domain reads EAGVAQSPRYKIIEKRQSVAFWCNPISGHATLYWYQQILGQGPKLLIQFQNNGVVDDSQLPKDRFSAERLKGVDSTLKIQPAKLEDSAVYLCASSLEGNYGYTFGSGTRLTVV.

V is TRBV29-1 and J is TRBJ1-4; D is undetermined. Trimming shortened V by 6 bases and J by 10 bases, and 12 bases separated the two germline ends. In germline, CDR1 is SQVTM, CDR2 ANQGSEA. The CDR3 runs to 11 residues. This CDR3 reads CSVFVDGKLFF. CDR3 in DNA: TGCAGCGTCTTTGTGGACGGAAAACTGTTTTTT.

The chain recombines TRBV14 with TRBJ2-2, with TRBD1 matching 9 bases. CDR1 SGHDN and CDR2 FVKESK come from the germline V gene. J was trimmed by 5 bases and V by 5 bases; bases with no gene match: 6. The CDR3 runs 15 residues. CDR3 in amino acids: CASSKGDRETGELFF. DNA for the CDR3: TGTGCCAGCAGCAAAGGGGACAGGGAGACCGGGGAGCTGTTTTTT.

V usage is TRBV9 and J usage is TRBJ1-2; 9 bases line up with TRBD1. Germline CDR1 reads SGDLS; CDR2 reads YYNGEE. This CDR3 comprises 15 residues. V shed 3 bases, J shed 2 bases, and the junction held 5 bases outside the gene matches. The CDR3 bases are TGTGCCAGCAGCGCCGGACAGGGGACAAACTATGGCTACACCTTC. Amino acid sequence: CASSAGQGTNYGYTF.

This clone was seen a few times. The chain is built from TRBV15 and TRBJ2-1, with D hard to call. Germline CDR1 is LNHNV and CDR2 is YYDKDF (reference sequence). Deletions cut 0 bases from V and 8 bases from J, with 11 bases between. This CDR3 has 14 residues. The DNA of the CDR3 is TGTGCCACCAGCAGAGAGCCTAGATCTTATGAGCAGTTCTTC. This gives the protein CATSREPRSYEQFF.

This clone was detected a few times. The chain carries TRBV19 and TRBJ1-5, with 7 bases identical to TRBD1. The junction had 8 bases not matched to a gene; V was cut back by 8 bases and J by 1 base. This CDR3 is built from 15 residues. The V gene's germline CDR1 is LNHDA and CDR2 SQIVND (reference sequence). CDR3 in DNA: TGTGCCAGTCGGGACAGTAATTGGAGCAATCAGCCCCAGCATTTT. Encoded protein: CASRDSNWSNQPQHF.